The next 26 T cell receptor beta chains were all read from a single sample in a study of T cell responses to AZD1222 COVID-19 vaccine. The method was immunoSEQ multiplex PCR; TCRdb's version includes in-frame clones alone and lacks a portion of them. This repertoire shows 150,000 or so clones, about 91% found once; its top ten account for 3% to 4%. Sequences were derived from peripheral blood, sampled 28 days after the second AZD1222 dose. All receptors derive from an adult who received the AZD1222 COVID-19 vaccine.

The chain carries TRBV19 and TRBJ2-5; D might be TRBD2 (5 bases). The CDR3 loop spans 14 amino acids. Trimming stripped 5 bases from V and 5 bases from J, with 15 bases between. CDR1 and CDR2 (germline): LNHDA, SQIVND (reference sequence). CDR3 region: CASSLRTGGETQYF. The DNA for the CDR3 is TGTGCCAGTAGTCTACGGACCGGCGGGGAGACCCAGTACTTC.

This chain joins TRBV28 and TRBJ1-6; 7 nucleotides align to TRBD1. J was trimmed by 5 bases and V by 5 bases; bases with no gene match: 6. The CDR3 is made up of 15 amino acids. Germline V gene sequence: CDR1 MDHEN, CDR2 SYDVKM. This chain's CDR3 is CASSEPGQNNSPLHF. The DNA of the CDR3 is TGTGCCAGCAGTGAACCGGGACAGAATAATTCACCCCTCCACTTT.

The chain combines TRBV29-1 with TRBJ2-1, with 8 bases matching TRBD2. The CDR3 consists of 15 residues. The V segment lost 5 bases and the J segment 8 bases; nucleotides outside the gene matches: 14. In germline, CDR1 is SQVTM, CDR2 ANQGSEA. CDR3 sequence reads: CSVRQVSGRGDEQFF. The CDR3 DNA reads as TGCAGCGTTAGACAGGTGAGCGGGAGAGGTGATGAGCAGTTCTTC.

The chain links TRBV5-6 to TRBJ1-2; D is unresolved. Germline V CDR1 and CDR2: SGHDT, YYEEEE. V lost 1 base to trimming and J lost 1 base, with 11 bases between them. This CDR3 is built from 15 residues. The chain's CDR3 is CASSLLLGFNYGYTF. DNA for the CDR3: TGTGCCAGCAGCTTGCTCCTGGGATTTAACTATGGCTACACCTTC.

The chain carries TRBV10-1 and TRBJ2-1, with 13 nucleotides matching TRBD2. Germline V gives CDR1 WNHNN, CDR2 SYGVQD (reference sequence). The CDR3 has 16 amino acids. Trimming cost V 5 bases and J 7 bases; bases outside gene matches: 8. The CDR3 reads CASSSTTSGGGNEQFF. In DNA form, the CDR3 reads TGCGCCAGCAGTTCGACAACTAGCGGGGGGGGGAATGAGCAGTTCTTC.

This clone was observed a few times. The chain carries TRBV30 and TRBJ1-2; D is perhaps TRBD1 (5 bases). CDR3 length equals 13 residues. Germline lookup yields CDR1 GTSNPN and CDR2 SVGIG (reference sequence). V was clipped by 3 bases and J by 4 bases, with 12 bases between them. The CDR3 spells CAWRIVGTYGYTF. The DNA of the CDR3 is TGTGCCTGGAGGATCGTCGGGACCTATGGCTACACCTTC.

The gene calls are TRBV20-1 and TRBJ2-2, with TRBD2 matching over 14 bases. The V segment lost 3 bases and the J segment 1 base; nucleotides outside the gene matches: 1. Germline lookup yields CDR1 DFQATT and CDR2 SNEGSKA (reference sequence). The CDR3 is made up of 16 amino acids. The CDR3 sequence: CSASGTSGRNTGELFF. The CDR3 DNA follows: TGCAGTGCTAGTGGGACTAGCGGGAGGAACACCGGGGAGCTGTTTTTT.

The rearrangement joins TRBV15 to TRBJ2-5; D perhaps matches TRBD2 (6 bases). This CDR3 is 19 amino acids long. Per the germline V gene, CDR1 is LNHNV and CDR2 is YYDKDF (reference sequence). Trimming removed 3 bases at V and 0 bases at J, with 23 bases between. CDR3 nucleotide sequence: TGTGCCACCAGCAGCTTGGGTGGGAGGACCCGAATGTACCAAGAGACCCAGTACTTC. Translated: CATSSLGGRTRMYQETQYF.

The chain carries TRBV2 and TRBJ1-5; no definite D call. V was pared by 4 bases and J by 0 bases, with 13 bases between. CDR3 size: 16 residues. The V gene's germline CDR1 is SNHLY and CDR2 FYNNEI. The CDR3, as DNA: TGTGCCAGCAGTGGATCGGGTTCCAATAGCAATCAGCCCCAGCATTTT. Protein sequence: CASSGSGSNSNQPQHF.

The V gene is TRBV7-2, the J gene TRBJ1-3; 8 bases map to TRBD1. J gave up 2 bases and V 5 bases, and 5 bases lay outside the gene matches. CDR1 is SGHTA and CDR2 is FQGNSA in the germline V gene. This CDR3 has 15 residues. The CDR3 bases are TGTGCCAGCAGCGTGGACAGGGTGGCTGGAAACACCATATATTTT. Amino acids: CASSVDRVAGNTIYF.

This chain connects TRBV2 to TRBJ2-1; TRBD2 aligns across 14 bases. The V segment lost 5 bases and the J segment 7 bases; nucleotides outside the gene matches: 4. Germline loops: CDR1 SNHLY, CDR2 FYNNEI. CDR3 length equals 15 residues. CDR3 loop: CASSTGLAGGNEQFF. The DNA for the CDR3 is TGTGCCAGCAGTACCGGACTAGCGGGAGGTAATGAGCAGTTCTTC. Filled out from reference TRBV2 and TRBJ2-1, the complete variable domain reads EPEVTQTPSHQVTQMGQEVILRCVPISNHLYFYWYRQILGQKVEFLVSFYNNEISEKSEIFDDQFSVERPDGSNFTLKIRSTKLEDSAMYFCASSTGLAGGNEQFFGPGTRLTVL.

This sequence joins TRBV29-1 and TRBJ1-4; possible D gene TRBD1, 5 bases. The V gene lost 7 bases and the J gene lost 10 bases, with 16 bases spanning the gap. The germline gives CDR1 SQVTM, CDR2 ANQGSEA. CDR3 size: 12 residues. The CDR3 region has the DNA TGCAGCGCGGGGACTGCTCCTGGAAAACTGTTTTTT. Protein sequence: CSAGTAPGKLFF.

The chain has TRBV27 and TRBJ2-7, with D unresolved. From germline, CDR1 is MNHEY and CDR2 SMNVEV (reference sequence). With 5 bases removed from V and 4 bases from J, the gap between germline ends came to 18 bases. The CDR3 runs to 15 residues. CDR3 bases: TGTGCCAGCAGTCCCCACTTTTCAGGTGTGTACGAGCAGTACTTC. Translating gives CASSPHFSGVYEQYF.

The genes are TRBV5-1 and TRBJ1-4; D not resolved. CDR1 is SGHRS and CDR2 is YFSETQ in the germline V gene. Trimming removed 4 bases at V and 8 bases at J, with 9 bases between. The CDR3 is 12 amino acids. The CDR3 sequence is CASSRSGEKLFF. CDR3 coding DNA: TGCGCCAGCAGCAGGTCGGGGGAAAAACTGTTTTTT. The full variable domain, rest sourced from reference TRBV5-1 and TRBJ1-4, is KAGVTQTPRYLIKTRGQQVTLSCSPISGHRSVSWYQQTPGQGLQFLFEYFSETQRNKGNFPGRFSGRQFSNSRSEMNVSTLELGDSALYLCASSRSGEKLFFGSGTQLSVL.

The V call is TRBV10-3, the J call TRBJ1-3; D remains unclear. The CDR3 spans 16 residues. CDR1 and CDR2 from the germline V gene are ENHRY and SYGVKD. The V end lost 2 bases, the J end lost 3 bases, and 14 bases lay between the germline ends. The chain's CDR3 is CAISERWGGGGNTIYF. Here the CDR3 DNA reads TGTGCCATCAGTGAGAGGTGGGGTGGAGGTGGAAACACCATATATTTT.

The V call is TRBV7-9, the J call TRBJ1-1; no reliable D call. Per the germline V gene, CDR1 is SEHNR and CDR2 is FQNEAQ (reference sequence). The CDR3 spans 15 residues. Deletions cut 1 base from V and 1 base from J, with 10 bases between. The CDR3 nucleotides are TGTGCCAGCAGCTTAGGGGAAGTAGGGAACACTGAAGCTTTCTTT. Residues: CASSLGEVGNTEAFF.

This clone was detected only once. The rearrangement joins TRBV7-2 to TRBJ1-5, with a possible D match to TRBD1 (5 bases). V lost 2 bases and J 2 bases, leaving 10 bases between the germline ends. Germline V gives CDR1 SGHTA, CDR2 FQGNSA. The CDR3 extends over 15 amino acids. Here the CDR3 DNA reads TGTGCCAGCAGCTTATCCAGGGCTGGCAATCAGCCCCAGCATTTT. This translates into CASSLSRAGNQPQHF.

The chain carries TRBV6-6 and TRBJ1-5, with a possible D match to TRBD1 (6 bases). The CDR3 is made up of 14 amino acids. The germline V and J ends were trimmed by 6 bases and 5 bases, with 14 bases remaining between them. CDR1 MNHNY and CDR2 SVGAGI come from the germline V gene (reference sequence). CDR3 sequence (DNA): TGTGCCAGCAGCCCCCGGGACACGCATCAGCCCCAGCATTTT. Its protein is CASSPRDTHQPQHF.

The chain is built from TRBV28 and TRBJ1-1; tentatively, D is TRBD1 (5 bases). V lost 3 bases to trimming and J lost 4 bases, with 18 bases between them. The V gene's germline CDR1 is MDHEN and CDR2 SYDVKM. The CDR3 sequence is 16 residues long. This CDR3 is CASSFGQTGWSTEAFF. In nucleotides, the CDR3 is TGTGCCAGCAGTTTTGGCCAAACAGGCTGGAGCACTGAAGCTTTCTTT.

CDR3 sequence reads: CASSQKGGGRLHNEQFF. CDR3 nucleotide sequence: TGTGCCAGCAGCCAAAAGGGGGGCGGGAGGCTCCACAATGAGCAGTTCTTC. The rearrangement uses TRBV14 and TRBJ2-1, with 8 nucleotides matching TRBD2. The J segment lost 5 bases and the V segment lost 2 bases, leaving 11 bases of the junction unmatched. Germline CDR1 SGHDN, CDR2 FVKESK. There are 17 residues in the CDR3.

The chain carries TRBV19 and TRBJ1-1; 9 bases align to TRBD1. The V gene end was trimmed by 7 bases and the J gene end by 5 bases; junction bases not matched to a gene: 23. There are 19 residues in the CDR3. Germline CDR1 is LNHDA and CDR2 is SQIVND (reference sequence). The CDR3 reads CASKRKDRGSLSERTEAFF. The CDR3 nucleotides are TGTGCCAGTAAACGGAAGGACAGGGGAAGCCTGAGCGAAAGGACTGAAGCTTTCTTT. The entire variable domain, with the rest obtained from reference TRBV19 and TRBJ1-1, is as follows: DGGITQSPKYLFRKEGQNVTLSCEQNLNHDAMYWYRQDPGQGLRLIYYSQIVNDFQKGDIAEGYSVSREKKESFPLTVTSAQKNPTAFYLCASKRKDRGSLSERTEAFFGQGTRLTVV.

CDR3 protein: CASTPLQGNTIYF. DNA of the CDR3: TGCGCCAGCACCCCGCTCCAAGGAAACACCATATATTTT. The J gene is TRBJ1-3, the V gene TRBV10-2, with unresolved D. CDR1 and CDR2 from the germline V gene are WSHSY and SAAADI. V gave up 7 bases and J gave up 4 bases, with 11 bases separating them. This CDR3 spans 13 amino acids.

The chain is built from TRBV7-3 and TRBJ1-5; D is undetermined. Between the trimmed V and J ends, which lost 5 bases and 3 bases, there was a span of 23 bases. The germline gives CDR1 SGHTA, CDR2 FQGTGA. The CDR3 length is 18 residues. Here the CDR3 reads CASSQRGWSIIPNQPQHF. DNA of the CDR3: TGTGCCAGCAGCCAAAGAGGTTGGTCAATCATTCCCAATCAGCCCCAGCATTTT.

This clone was seen only once. V and J are TRBV5-1 and TRBJ2-5, with 9 positions matching TRBD2. V shed 7 bases and J 4 bases; nucleotides not matched to a gene: 5. Germline assignment: CDR1 SGHRS and CDR2 YFSETQ. This CDR3 spans 13 amino acids. The CDR3 DNA reads as TGCGCCAGCGGGGCTAGCGGGACAGAGACCCAGTACTTC. This sequence encodes CASGASGTETQYF. Complete variable domain (other parts from reference TRBV5-1 and TRBJ2-5): KAGVTQTPRYLIKTRGQQVTLSCSPISGHRSVSWYQQTPGQGLQFLFEYFSETQRNKGNFPGRFSGRQFSNSRSEMNVSTLELGDSALYLCASGASGTETQYFGPGTRLLVL.

V is TRBV19 and J is TRBJ2-7; 8 nucleotides align to TRBD1. Germline V gene lookup returns CDR1 LNHDA and CDR2 SQIVND (reference sequence). With V trimmed by 4 bases and J by 2 bases, 7 bases remained unmatched. The CDR3 has 15 residues. CDR3 DNA sequence: TGTGCCAGTAGTACAGACCGGGACAGGACCTACGAGCAGTACTTC. Encoded protein: CASSTDRDRTYEQYF.

V is TRBV13 and J is TRBJ1-1; possible D gene TRBD1, 5 bases. Trimming cost V 5 bases and J 5 bases, with 18 bases left between them. CDR1 PRHDT and CDR2 FYEKMQ come from the germline V gene (reference sequence). This CDR3 is 15 amino acids long. CDR3 amino acids: CASSVTRLGVTEAFF. The CDR3 nucleotides read TGTGCCAGCAGCGTGACCAGATTAGGGGTTACTGAAGCTTTCTTT. Full variable domain (missing parts from reference TRBV13 and TRBJ1-1): AAGVIQSPRHLIKEKRETATLKCYPIPRHDTVYWYQQGPGQDPQFLISFYEKMQSDKGSIPDRFSAQQFSDYHSELNMSSLELGDSALYFCASSVTRLGVTEAFFGQGTRLTVV.